These 22 T cell receptor beta chains came from one sample sequenced in a study of breast tumors, draining lymph nodes, adjacent tissues. TCRdb analysed the multiplex PCR reads with MiXCR anew, one entry per CDR3 protein. The table records fewer than 200,000 distinct CDR3 sequences, 30% to 35% of them present only once. Axillary draining lymph nodes of breast cancer patients supplied the node samples. The specimen was axillary lymph node tissue. The receptors originated from a female donor with breast cancer. Some clones in this sample may be carry-over from other donors' samples.

The chain employs TRBV7-9 and TRBJ1-2; TRBD1 might be the D (5 bases). CDR1 SEHNR and CDR2 FQNEAQ come from the germline V gene (reference sequence). CDR3 length: 16 residues. V was clipped by 2 bases and J by 2 bases, with 15 bases between them. CDR3 nucleotides: TGTGCCAGCAGCTTATCCGGGACTGGGCCCAACTATGGCTACACCTTC. Its translation: CASSLSGTGPNYGYTF.

This clonotype appeared many times. CDR3: CASSVSEPGNTIYF. The CDR3 region has the DNA TGTGCCAGCAGCGTAAGCGAGCCTGGAAACACCATATATTTT. The chain recombines TRBV9 with TRBJ1-3; D is undetermined. CDR3 size: 14 residues. The germline V gene encodes CDR1 SGDLS and CDR2 YYNGEE. Trimming removed 1 base at V and 2 bases at J, with 7 bases between.

A note on this clonotype: This clone may be a read error of a much larger clone one base away. This chain links TRBV11-2 with TRBJ2-7; perhaps TRBD1 as D (5 bases). The CDR3 is made up of 15 amino acids. Per germline, CDR1 SGHAT and CDR2 FQNNGV. The V gene lost 8 bases and the J gene lost 3 bases, with 20 bases spanning the gap. CDR3 loop: CASSGFDSSYYEQYF. The CDR3 DNA is TGTGCCAGCTCTGGATTCGACAGTTCTTACTACGAGCAGTACTTC.

This clonotype was recorded at least ten times. The V gene is TRBV2, the J gene TRBJ2-2, with 10 bases fitting TRBD2. The CDR3 extends over 17 amino acids. Per germline, CDR1 SNHLY and CDR2 FYNNEI. J was trimmed by 0 bases and V by 2 bases; bases with no gene match: 3. The CDR3 DNA follows: TGTGCCAGCAGTGAACCTAGCGGGGGACCGAACACCGGGGAGCTGTTTTTT. This translates into CASSEPSGGPNTGELFF.

This clonotype was picked up many times. V usage is TRBV4-2 and J usage is TRBJ2-7; D remains unclear. V shed 3 bases and J shed 4 bases, with 7 bases lying between them. This CDR3 contains 12 residues. Germline V gene lookup returns CDR1 LGHNA and CDR2 YNFKEQ. CDR3 coding DNA: TGTGCCAGCAGCCAGGATGAATACGAGCAGTACTTC. Its translation: CASSQDEYEQYF.

This clonotype has a count of ten or more. The chain couples TRBV4-1 to TRBJ2-3, with 11 bases identical to TRBD2. Unmatched junction bases numbered 12, after V lost 0 bases and J lost 4 bases. Germline values: CDR1 MGHRA, CDR2 YSYEKL. This CDR3 spans 19 amino acids. The CDR3 sequence is CASSQDLLRVAGGPDTQYF. CDR3 bases: TGCGCCAGCAGCCAAGACCTTCTCAGAGTAGCGGGGGGGCCAGATACGCAGTATTTT.

This clonotype was detected ten times or more. The chain links TRBV9 to TRBJ2-1; TRBD2 matches at 8 bases. Germline lookup yields CDR1 SGDLS and CDR2 YYNGEE. CDR3 length: 15 amino acids. V trimming: 3 bases; J trimming: 7 bases; junction bases outside the gene matches: 9. CDR3 DNA: TGTGCCAGCAGCGGTAGTGCTCCGGGGGGGAATGAGCAGTTCTTC. Amino acid sequence: CASSGSAPGGNEQFF.

This clonotype occurred many times. The chain uses TRBV19 and TRBJ1-5; 10 nucleotides match TRBD1. The CDR3 is made up of 16 amino acids. CDR1 and CDR2 from the germline V gene are LNHDA and SQIVND (reference sequence). The V gene end was trimmed by 5 bases and the J gene end by 7 bases; junction bases not matched to a gene: 11. This chain's CDR3 is CASSFTRDRGRQPQHF. The CDR3 nucleotides read TGTGCCAGTAGTTTTACCCGGGACAGGGGCAGACAGCCCCAGCATTTT.

Concerning this clonotype itself: One end of the junction varies from germline; a read error may be responsible. This chain links TRBV12-3 or TRBV12-4 with TRBJ1-3, with D unresolved. This CDR3 comprises 12 residues. DNA for the CDR3: TGTGCCAGCAGTATAGCGGGGAACACCATATATTTT. Protein sequence: CASSIAGNTIYF.

This clonotype was recorded many times. This chain connects TRBV25-1 to TRBJ1-3; no reliable D call. This CDR3 is 14 amino acids long. In germline, CDR1 is MGHDK, CDR2 SYGVNS. The V end was cut by 0 bases, the J end by 6 bases, with 9 bases between. For the CDR3, the DNA is TGTGCCAGCAGTGAATACAGGTTCTCAAACACCATATATTTT. As protein: CASSEYRFSNTIYF. Filled out from reference TRBV25-1 and TRBJ1-3, the complete variable domain reads EADIYQTPRYLVIGTGKKITLECSQTMGHDKMYWYQQDPGMELHLIHYSYGVNSTEKGDLSSESTVSRIRTEHFPLTLESARPSHTSQYLCASSEYRFSNTIYFGEGSWLTVV.

This clonotype was counted many times. The chain has TRBV4-1 and TRBJ1-2; a possible D gene is TRBD1 (6 bases). The CDR3 has 15 amino acids. V was cut by 0 bases and J by 7 bases, with 15 bases left in between. The germline V gene has CDR1 MGHRA and CDR2 YSYEKL. For the CDR3, the DNA is TGCGCCAGCAGCCAAGATCTTGGGGGGGCGCGTGGCTACACCTTC. It codes for CASSQDLGGARGYTF.

This clonotype was detected only a few times. A much more abundant neighbour one base away suggests this may be a read error. The chain employs TRBV20-1 and TRBJ2-5, with D perhaps matching TRBD1 (6 bases). Trimming cost V 6 bases and J 7 bases, with 21 bases left between them. The CDR3 has 14 residues. Per the germline V gene, CDR1 is DFQATT and CDR2 is SNEGSKA (reference sequence). For the CDR3, the DNA is TGCAGTGCGGAGACAGGACACCCCGGGGCGACCCAGTACTTC. It encodes CSAETGHPGATQYF.

V and J are TRBV11-2 and TRBJ1-3; D possibly corresponds to TRBD1 (6 bases). The CDR3 has 14 residues. Germline CDR1 is SGHAT and CDR2 is FQNNGV. Trimming shortened V by 5 bases and J by 0 bases, and 8 bases separated the two germline ends. The chain's CDR3 is CASSADSSGNTIYF. The CDR3 nucleotides read TGTGCCAGCAGCGCGGACAGCTCTGGAAACACCATATATTTT.

This clonotype was seen a few times. A much larger clone sits a single nucleotide away, making a read error possible. The chain employs TRBV4-1 and TRBJ2-3; 9 positions match TRBD2. The CDR3 sequence is 16 residues long. J lost 3 bases, V lost 1 base, and 5 bases had no gene match. Looked up from germline, CDR1 is MGHRA and CDR2 is YSYEKL. DNA of the CDR3: TGCGCCAGCAGCCAAGGAGGACTAGCGCCTACAGATACGCAGTATTTT. This encodes CASSQGGLAPTDTQYF.

The chain combines TRBV9 with TRBJ2-1; TRBD2 aligns across 14 bases. There are 15 residues in the CDR3. The germline V gene has CDR1 SGDLS and CDR2 YYNGEE. The junction had 7 bases not matched to a gene; V was cut back by 4 bases and J by 10 bases. CDR3 bases: TGTGCCAGCAGCAAGGGACTAGCGGGAGCAGGCGAGCAGTTCTTC. Translation: CASSKGLAGAGEQFF.

This clonotype was recorded many times. The J gene is TRBJ2-1, the V gene TRBV20-1, with D uncertain. The CDR3 extends over 11 amino acids. Trimming took 6 bases from V and 7 from J, leaving 10 bases between them. Germline-derived CDR1 and CDR2 are DFQATT and SNEGSKA (reference sequence). CDR3 bases: TGCAGTGCCCTAGACTGGAATGAGCAGTTCTTC. Translating gives CSALDWNEQFF.

This clonotype was seen many times. The genes are TRBV9 and TRBJ2-2, with TRBD2 matching over 10 bases. The CDR3 sequence is 19 residues long. The junction had 11 bases not matched to a gene; V was cut back by 3 bases and J by 0 bases. Germline V CDR1 and CDR2: SGDLS, YYNGEE. The CDR3 sequence: CASSGRLAGIPANTGELFF. The CDR3 DNA reads TGTGCCAGCAGCGGGCGACTAGCGGGCATACCCGCGAACACCGGGGAGCTGTTTTTT.

This clonotype was recorded many times. This chain joins TRBV5-1 and TRBJ2-7; D remains ambiguous. The CDR3 runs to 14 residues. The germline V and J ends were trimmed by 1 base and 0 bases, with 8 bases remaining between them. Germline CDR1 SGHRS, CDR2 YFSETQ. For the CDR3, the DNA is TGCGCCAGCAGCTTGACAGCTTACTCCTACGAGCAGTACTTC. Its protein is CASSLTAYSYEQYF.

This clonotype was counted many times. CDR3 sequence (DNA): TGCAGCGTTGAACTTGGGGGGTTGGAAGAGCAGTACTTC. Translation: CSVELGGLEEQYF. The chain links TRBV29-1 to TRBJ2-7; D is perhaps TRBD2 (6 bases). Germline V gives CDR1 SQVTM, CDR2 ANQGSEA. The CDR3 length is 13 residues. The V end lost 2 bases, the J end lost 7 bases, and 15 bases lay between the germline ends.

The chain employs TRBV11-1 and TRBJ2-4, with TRBD2 as a possible D gene (6 bases). The CDR3 covers 18 residues. From germline, CDR1 is SGHAT and CDR2 FQDESV (reference sequence). V shed 0 bases and J shed 0 bases, with 15 bases lying between them. The CDR3 DNA is TGTGCCAGCAGCTTAGCTGCGGGAAACCTTCTAGCCAAAAACATTCAGTACTTC. This translates into CASSLAAGNLLAKNIQYF. The full variable domain, completed using reference TRBV11-1 and TRBJ2-4, is EAEVAQSPRYKITEKSQAVAFWCDPISGHATLYWYRQILGQGPELLVQFQDESVVDDSQLPKDRFSAERLKGVDSTLKIQPAELGDSAMYLCASSLAAGNLLAKNIQYFGAGTRLSVL.

The V call is TRBV19, the J call TRBJ1-5; D is ambiguous. The V gene lost 3 bases and the J gene lost 6 bases, with 15 bases spanning the gap. This CDR3 contains 15 residues. Germline CDR1 is LNHDA and CDR2 is SQIVND (reference sequence). CDR3 loop: CASSIRRGFGQPQHF. The CDR3 DNA is TGTGCCAGTAGTATTCGCCGTGGTTTTGGTCAGCCCCAGCATTTT.

There are many counts of this clonotype. The chain couples TRBV20-1 to TRBJ2-3, with 9 bases lining up with TRBD2. The ends lost 0 bases at V and 3 bases at J; junction bases unmatched: 7. The CDR3 loop spans 16 amino acids. Germline V gene lookup returns CDR1 DFQATT and CDR2 SNEGSKA (reference sequence). The DNA for the CDR3 is TGCAGTGCTAGAGATTACAGGGCGGGAGGGACAGATACGCAGTATTTT. This sequence encodes CSARDYRAGGTDTQYF.